A selection of T cell receptor beta chains follows, all from one sample in a study of blood T cell repertoires in COVID-19. Measured with immunoSEQ multiplex PCR; TCRdb has only the in-frame clones, and not every one. The data show 290,000 or so clones, around 83% seen once. The specimen was PBMCs or T cells enriched from blood (not recorded which). Receptors were obtained from a man aged 35-49 years who had been exposed to COVID-19. Both conserved end residues are part of each CDR3. A D gene is named only where the DNA matches it firmly. Size is stated for part of the rows, as once, few or many counts, or as a class when the clone is expanded.

TRBJ1-1 | TRBV7-9 | - | many | CASSRTFKNTEAFF | TGTGCCAGCAGCCGGACATTTAAGAACACTGAAGCTTTCTTT
TRBJ2-3 | TRBV15 | TRBD1 | - | CATSLGQVDTDTQYF | TGTGCCACCAGTCTGGGACAGGTCGATACAGATACGCAGTATTTT
TRBJ2-3 | TRBV5-1 | TRBD2 | - | CASSLGGTSRRTDTQYF | TGCGCCAGCAGCTTGGGGGGGACTAGCAGACGCACAGATACGCAGTATTTT
TRBJ1-5 | TRBV19 | - | - | CASSMNRGLSNQPQHF | TGTGCCAGTAGTATGAACCGTGGACTTAGCAATCAGCCCCAGCATTTT
TRBJ2-1 | TRBV7-6 | TRBD2 | - | CASTLAGGSYNEQFF | TGTGCCAGCACCCTAGCGGGAGGGTCCTACAATGAGCAGTTCTTC
TRBJ1-1 | TRBV6-5 | - | - | CASSLGPRVAAFF | TGTGCCAGCAGTCTGGGCCCGAGGGTTGCAGCTTTCTTT
TRBJ2-6 | TRBV4-1 | - | - | CASSQAFSGANVLTF | TGCGCCAGCAGCCAAGCTTTTTCTGGGGCCAACGTCCTGACTTTC
TRBJ2-7 | TRBV4-1 | TRBD2 | - | CASSQALAGSQYF | TGCGCCAGCAGCCAAGCACTAGCGGGATCTCAGTACTTC
TRBJ1-1 | TRBV7-2 | TRBD1 | - | CASSTRQGTNTEAFF | TGTGCCAGCAGCACTCGACAGGGAACGAACACTGAAGCTTTCTTT
TRBJ1-1 | TRBV5-1 | - | - | CASSLDRDLRSTEAFF | TGCGCCAGCAGCTTGGACAGGGATCTTAGGAGCACTGAAGCTTTCTTT
TRBJ2-7 | TRBV18 | - | - | CASSPPEGGGATSSYEQYF | TGTGCCAGCTCACCTCCCGAGGGGGGGGGCGCAACCTCAAGCTACGAGCAGTACTTC
TRBJ1-3 | TRBV4-1 | - | - | CASSQSLSGSGNTIYF | TGCGCCAGCAGCCAATCTCTGAGCGGCTCTGGAAACACCATATATTTT
TRBJ2-7 | TRBV4-1 | TRBD2 | - | CASSQRGITLAGDYEQYF | TGCGCCAGCAGCCAAAGAGGGATCACGCTAGCGGGTGACTACGAGCAGTACTTC
TRBJ1-5 | TRBV27 | - | - | CASSLSQGGQPQHF | TGTGCCAGCAGTTTATCGCAGGGAGGTCAGCCCCAGCATTTT
TRBJ1-2 | TRBV6-1 | TRBD1 | - | CASSEAWQGAIGYTF | TGTGCCAGCAGTGAAGCGTGGCAGGGGGCGATCGGCTACACCTTC
TRBJ2-7 | TRBV10-2 | TRBD1 | - | CASSEKGAHSSYEQYF | TGCGCCAGCAGTGAGAAGGGGGCCCATAGCTCCTACGAGCAGTACTTC
TRBJ2-2 | TRBV7-6 | TRBD1 | - | CASSLAPGGAGGELFF | TGTGCCAGCAGCTTAGCGCCAGGGGGCGCCGGCGGGGAGCTGTTTTTT
TRBJ2-2 | TRBV29-1 | TRBD1 | - | CSVSGTGAGELFF | TGCAGCGTATCCGGGACAGGGGCCGGGGAGCTGTTTTTT
TRBJ2-3 | TRBV7-9 | TRBD1 | - | CASSPGTGGVAGTDTQYF | TGTGCCAGCAGCCCAGGGACAGGGGGAGTAGCAGGGACAGATACGCAGTATTTT
TRBJ1-5 | TRBV30 | - | - | CAWSEGSSGNQPQHF | TGTGCCTGGAGTGAGGGGTCATCTGGCAATCAGCCCCAGCATTTT
TRBJ1-3 | TRBV9 | TRBD1 | - | CASSVAGDRVTGNTIYF | TGTGCCAGCAGCGTAGCGGGAGACAGGGTCACTGGAAACACCATATATTTT
TRBJ2-3 | TRBV5-1 | - | once | CASSPTGGYTDTQYF | TGCGCCAGCAGCCCCACCGGCGGGTACACAGATACGCAGTATTTT
TRBJ2-5 | TRBV4-2 | TRBD2 | - | CASSLRVGGRETQYF | TGTGCCAGCAGCCTCCGGGTGGGAGGGCGAGAGACCCAGTACTTC
TRBJ1-2 | TRBV6-1 | - | - | CASSDPRGGAYGYTF | TGTGCCAGCAGTGACCCCCGGGGGGGCGCCTATGGCTACACCTTC
TRBJ1-2 | TRBV6-5 | - | - | CASSSGVGRNF | TGTGCCAGCAGTTCGGGGGTCGGGCGAAACTTC
TRBJ1-3 | TRBV29-1 | TRBD1 | few | CSVEVTGAGNTIYF | TGCAGCGTTGAAGTAACAGGGGCTGGAAACACCATATATTTT
TRBJ1-1 | TRBV6-2/TRBV6-3 | - | many | CASIPPGLRTEAFF | TGTGCCAGCATCCCTCCAGGGCTGAGGACTGAAGCTTTCTTT
TRBJ1-5 | TRBV28 | - | - | CASSKPDRSGNQPQHF | TGTGCCAGCAGCAAACCCGACAGGTCTGGCAATCAGCCCCAGCATTTT
TRBJ1-2 | TRBV6-5 | TRBD1 | - | CASSRGTGRGGYTF | TGTGCCAGCAGCCGCGGGACAGGGAGGGGTGGCTACACCTTC